The next 15 T cell receptor beta chains were all read from a single sample in a study of blood T cells in healthy people across ages. Alongside a J-beta primer mix, a sample-barcoded 5' primer served in a second PCR lasting about 6 to 12 cycles. Each CDR3 protein gets one entry after TCRdb re-called the 5' RACE reads with MiXCR. The sample holds around 1.7 million distinct CDR3 sequences, 25% to 30% seen once. Sample: blood. Receptors originate from a woman in her twenties or thirties in good health.

This clonotype was seen a handful of times. The rearrangement links TRBV15 to TRBJ2-7, with D possibly matching TRBD1 (7 bases). This CDR3 comprises 15 residues. Trimming took 5 bases from V and 1 from J, leaving 15 bases between them. Germline V gene data show CDR1 as LNHNV and CDR2 as YYDKDF (reference sequence). CDR3 sequence reads: CATSRGAGGSYEQYF. CDR3 DNA sequence: TGTGCCACCAGCCGAGGGGCAGGGGGGTCCTACGAGCAGTACTTC.

V is TRBV5-1 and J is TRBJ2-3; D unresolved. V lost 0 bases and J lost 5, with 13 bases in between. Germline V CDR1 and CDR2: SGHRS, YFSETQ. The CDR3 totals 15 residues. CDR3 protein: CASSLDGSRKDTQYF. The CDR3 DNA follows: TGCGCCAGCAGCTTGGATGGTAGTCGGAAAGATACGCAGTATTTT.

This sequence joins TRBV7-9 and TRBJ2-7; the D gene is possibly TRBD2 (5 bases). Germline CDR1 and CDR2: SEHNR and FQNEAQ (reference sequence). The CDR3 has 15 amino acids. Trimming cost V 4 bases and J 2 bases, with 15 bases left between them. The CDR3 protein is CASSSAGGGAYEQYF. CDR3 nucleotides: TGTGCCAGCAGCTCCGCTGGTGGAGGAGCCTACGAGCAGTACTTC.

This clonotype was seen many times. The chain links TRBV29-1 to TRBJ1-5, with 7 bases fitting TRBD1. V dropped 7 bases and J dropped 6; count of bases not matched to a gene: 15. This CDR3 is 15 amino acids long. Germline loops: CDR1 SQVTM, CDR2 ANQGSEA. The CDR3 DNA follows: TGCAGCGCCCGTGACAGGGAAGAACCACGTCAGCCCCAGCATTTT. It is translated as CSARDREEPRQPQHF.

Comments on this clonotype: Mismatch with germline at one junction end may stem from a read error. The rearrangement joins TRBV12-3 or TRBV12-4 to TRBJ2-5; D is undetermined. The CDR3 length is 11 residues. For the CDR3, the DNA is TGTGCCAGCAGTTACCAAGAGGCCCAGTACTTC. Protein sequence: CASSYQEAQYF.

This clonotype was detected only a few times. The V and J genes are TRBV12-3 or TRBV12-4 and TRBJ2-5; 10 nucleotides line up with TRBD2. This CDR3 has 14 amino acids. Trimming at V came to 3 bases and at J to 5 bases, leaving 3 bases not matched to a gene. CDR3 region: CASSFLAGDETQYF. The CDR3 nucleotides read TGTGCCAGCAGTTTCCTAGCGGGGGATGAGACCCAGTACTTC.

This clonotype has only a few counts. The V call is TRBV12-3 or TRBV12-4, the J call TRBJ1-1; 8 nucleotides align to TRBD1. The CDR3 contains 14 residues. With 6 bases clipped from V and 2 bases from J, the junction kept 5 bases outside the gene matches. The CDR3 nucleotides read TGTGCCAGCAGACGGACAGGGCCCAACACTGAAGCTTTCTTT. It is translated as CASRRTGPNTEAFF.

The chain links TRBV30 to TRBJ2-5, with D perhaps matching TRBD1 (5 bases). CDR1 and CDR2 from the germline V gene are GTSNPN and SVGIG (reference sequence). V was shortened by 1 base and J by 11 bases, with 17 bases between the two germline ends. The CDR3 is 13 amino acids. The CDR3 loop is CAWSGKGIYGQYF. The DNA for the CDR3 is TGTGCCTGGAGTGGAAAGGGGATCTACGGGCAGTACTTC.

V usage is TRBV9 and J usage is TRBJ1-2; TRBD1 agrees at 9 bases. This CDR3 spans 15 amino acids. From germline, CDR1 is SGDLS and CDR2 YYNGEE. Unmatched junction bases numbered 6, after V lost 3 bases and J lost 3 bases. The CDR3 nucleotides read TGTGCCAGCAGCGGGCAGACAGGGGGGTACTATGGCTACACCTTC. It is translated as CASSGQTGGYYGYTF.

This clonotype was picked up many times. The gene calls are TRBV20-1 and TRBJ1-5; 12 bases are shared with TRBD1. CDR3 size: 17 residues. Germline V gives CDR1 DFQATT, CDR2 SNEGSKA (reference sequence). The V segment lost 6 bases and the J segment 1 base; nucleotides outside the gene matches: 10. The CDR3 nucleotides are TGCAGTGCGACCGGGACAGGGGGCTATGGGAGCAATCAGCCCCAGCATTTT. Translation gives CSATGTGGYGSNQPQHF.

This clonotype was seen a handful of times. The chain couples TRBV7-9 to TRBJ2-3; possibly TRBD1 for D (6 bases). This CDR3 is built from 15 residues. Germline assignment: CDR1 SEHNR and CDR2 FQNEAQ (reference sequence). With 5 bases removed from V and 2 bases from J, the gap between germline ends came to 14 bases. DNA of the CDR3: TGTGCCAGCAGCGCTACGGGACAAGTCACAGATACGCAGTATTTT. It translates to CASSATGQVTDTQYF.

This clonotype was found a few times. The chain links TRBV5-1 to TRBJ2-1; D is perhaps TRBD2 (5 bases). With 6 bases removed from V and 3 bases from J, the gap between germline ends came to 16 bases. This CDR3 spans 15 amino acids. Per the germline V gene, CDR1 is SGHRS and CDR2 is YFSETQ. CDR3 DNA: TGCGCCAGCAATCCTCCAACCGGGGTCTACAATGAGCAGTTCTTC. Its protein is CASNPPTGVYNEQFF. Full variable domain (rest looked up from reference TRBV5-1 and TRBJ2-1): KAGVTQTPRYLIKTRGQQVTLSCSPISGHRSVSWYQQTPGQGLQFLFEYFSETQRNKGNFPGRFSGRQFSNSRSEMNVSTLELGDSALYLCASNPPTGVYNEQFFGPGTRLTVL.

J is TRBJ1-2 and V is TRBV3-1; D remains unclear. V was clipped by 1 base and J by 8 bases, with 11 bases between them. This CDR3 is 13 amino acids long. Germline V gene lookup returns CDR1 LGHDT and CDR2 YNNKEL (reference sequence). CDR3 amino acids: CASSQGLGEGYTF. The CDR3 DNA follows: TGTGCCAGCAGCCAAGGACTCGGGGAAGGCTACACCTTC.

There are a few counts of this clonotype. V usage is TRBV20-1 and J usage is TRBJ2-5, with D possibly TRBD2 on 6 matching bases. Germline V gene sequence: CDR1 DFQATT, CDR2 SNEGSKA (reference sequence). The CDR3 consists of 14 residues. V dropped 3 bases and J dropped 2 bases, with 13 bases sitting between them. CDR3 loop: CSASAGSGQETQYF. The CDR3 nucleotides are TGCAGTGCTAGTGCCGGGAGTGGTCAAGAGACCCAGTACTTC.

This clonotype has just a few counts. This chain connects TRBV24-1 to TRBJ2-1; no reliable D call. The CDR3 runs to 13 residues. Trimming took 3 bases from V and 4 from J, leaving 6 bases between them. CDR1 and CDR2 (germline): KGHDR, SFDVKD. CDR3 coding DNA: TGTGCCACCAGTGATCCAAATTACAATGAGCAGTTCTTC. It yields the protein CATSDPNYNEQFF.